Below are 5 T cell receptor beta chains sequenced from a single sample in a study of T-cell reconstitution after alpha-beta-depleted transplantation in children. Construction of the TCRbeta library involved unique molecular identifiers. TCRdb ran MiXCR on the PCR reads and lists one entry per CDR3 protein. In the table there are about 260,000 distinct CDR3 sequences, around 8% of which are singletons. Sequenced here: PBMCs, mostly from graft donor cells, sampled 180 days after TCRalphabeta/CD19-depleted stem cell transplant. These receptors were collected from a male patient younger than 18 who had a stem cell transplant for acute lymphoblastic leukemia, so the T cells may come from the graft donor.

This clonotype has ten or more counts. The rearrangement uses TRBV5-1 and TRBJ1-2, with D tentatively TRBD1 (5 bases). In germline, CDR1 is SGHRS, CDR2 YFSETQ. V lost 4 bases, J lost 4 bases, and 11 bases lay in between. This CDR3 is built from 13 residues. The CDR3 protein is CASSPPDSYGYTF. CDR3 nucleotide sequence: TGCGCCAGCAGCCCCCCTGACAGCTATGGCTACACCTTC.

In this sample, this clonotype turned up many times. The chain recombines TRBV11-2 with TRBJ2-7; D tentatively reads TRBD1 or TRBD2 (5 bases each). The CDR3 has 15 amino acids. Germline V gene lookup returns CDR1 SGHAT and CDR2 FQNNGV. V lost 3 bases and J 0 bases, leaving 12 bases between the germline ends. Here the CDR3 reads CASSFGTPSSYEQYF. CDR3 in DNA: TGTGCCAGCAGCTTCGGGACCCCGAGCTCCTACGAGCAGTACTTC.

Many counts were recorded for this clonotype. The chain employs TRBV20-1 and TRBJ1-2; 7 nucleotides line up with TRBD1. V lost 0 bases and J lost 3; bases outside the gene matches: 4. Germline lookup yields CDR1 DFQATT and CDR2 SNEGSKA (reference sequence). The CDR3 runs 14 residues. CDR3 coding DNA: TGCAGTGCTAGAGAGGTGGGGACAGACTATGGCTACACCTTC. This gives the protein CSAREVGTDYGYTF.

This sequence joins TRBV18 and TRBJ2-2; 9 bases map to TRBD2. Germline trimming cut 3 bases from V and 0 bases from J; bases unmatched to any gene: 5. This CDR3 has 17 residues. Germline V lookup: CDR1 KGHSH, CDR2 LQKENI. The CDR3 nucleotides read TGTGCCAGCTCACCGACTAGCGGCCCCGCGAACACCGGGGAGCTGTTTTTT. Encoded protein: CASSPTSGPANTGELFF.

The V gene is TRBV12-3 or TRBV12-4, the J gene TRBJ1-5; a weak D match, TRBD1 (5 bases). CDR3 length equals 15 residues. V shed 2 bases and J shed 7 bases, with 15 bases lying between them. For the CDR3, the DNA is TGTGCCAGCAGTTTAAAAGGGAGGGGACGACAGCCCCAGCATTTT. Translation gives CASSLKGRGRQPQHF.